This TCR beta chain stems from a study of T cell responses to AZD1222 COVID-19 vaccine. The study, taken as a whole, reports: It should be noted that donors were predominantly white British and more often female, and clonal diversity was possibly underestimated. An increase in Spike-specific TCR breadth and depth was observed after two AZD1222 doses.

V lost 8 bases and J lost 7, with 14 bases in between. The length of the CDR3 is 12 residues. Germline CDR1 reads SGHVS; CDR2 reads FQNEAQ. A word on this clone: Its antigen is not known.

Repertoires were generated with immunoSEQ multiplex PCR, while TCRdb's copy carries only in-frame clones and drops some. The sample has 75,000 to 95,000 clones, about 92% seen once. The sequences come from peripheral blood, collected on day 0 of AZD1222 vaccination. This rearrangement joins TRBV7-8 to TRBJ1-1; D unresolved. The clonotype comes from an adult in good health. In DNA form, the CDR3 reads TGTGCCAGCCGAGGACGTAACCTTGAAGCTTTCTTT. Protein product: CASRGRNLEAFF.